What follows describes a single TCR beta chain. It lacks a known antigen. Base quality data are lacking; no much larger clone is found one base away. This specimen belongs to a study of technical replicates of blood from a few donors (dated by TCRdb to about 2017). Inclusive of the bounding cysteine and phenylalanine, the CDR3 is 13 residues long. Kept here is only the CDR3 DNA, which spans 39 bases and is read in frame from base 1. CDR1 and CDR2 are drawn from the germline V gene: MGHDK, SYGVNS. V loses 4 bases, J loses 5 bases, and the germline ends lie 12 bases apart. The library came from the immunoSEQ multiplex PCR assay. Entries here come from immuneACCESS through TCRdb and include only in-frame sequences with V and J called. Some clones fail to appear in such tables; in the studies checked, an unresolved V gene covers under half of the shortfall, and the cause of the remainder is unknown. The sample records about 79,000 clones, 90% to 95% of which are singletons. The ten largest clonotypes hold 0.2% to 0.3% of the sample.

The sequenced sample was T cells isolated from PBMCs. The rearranged chain carries TRBV25-1 and TRBJ2-7; 6 matching bases give a weak D call of TRBD1. This clonotype originated in a human donor in good health. CDR3 protein: CASSGQDLNEQYF. The nucleotide sequence reads TGTGCCAGCAGTGGACAGGATCTCAACGAGCAGTACTTC.